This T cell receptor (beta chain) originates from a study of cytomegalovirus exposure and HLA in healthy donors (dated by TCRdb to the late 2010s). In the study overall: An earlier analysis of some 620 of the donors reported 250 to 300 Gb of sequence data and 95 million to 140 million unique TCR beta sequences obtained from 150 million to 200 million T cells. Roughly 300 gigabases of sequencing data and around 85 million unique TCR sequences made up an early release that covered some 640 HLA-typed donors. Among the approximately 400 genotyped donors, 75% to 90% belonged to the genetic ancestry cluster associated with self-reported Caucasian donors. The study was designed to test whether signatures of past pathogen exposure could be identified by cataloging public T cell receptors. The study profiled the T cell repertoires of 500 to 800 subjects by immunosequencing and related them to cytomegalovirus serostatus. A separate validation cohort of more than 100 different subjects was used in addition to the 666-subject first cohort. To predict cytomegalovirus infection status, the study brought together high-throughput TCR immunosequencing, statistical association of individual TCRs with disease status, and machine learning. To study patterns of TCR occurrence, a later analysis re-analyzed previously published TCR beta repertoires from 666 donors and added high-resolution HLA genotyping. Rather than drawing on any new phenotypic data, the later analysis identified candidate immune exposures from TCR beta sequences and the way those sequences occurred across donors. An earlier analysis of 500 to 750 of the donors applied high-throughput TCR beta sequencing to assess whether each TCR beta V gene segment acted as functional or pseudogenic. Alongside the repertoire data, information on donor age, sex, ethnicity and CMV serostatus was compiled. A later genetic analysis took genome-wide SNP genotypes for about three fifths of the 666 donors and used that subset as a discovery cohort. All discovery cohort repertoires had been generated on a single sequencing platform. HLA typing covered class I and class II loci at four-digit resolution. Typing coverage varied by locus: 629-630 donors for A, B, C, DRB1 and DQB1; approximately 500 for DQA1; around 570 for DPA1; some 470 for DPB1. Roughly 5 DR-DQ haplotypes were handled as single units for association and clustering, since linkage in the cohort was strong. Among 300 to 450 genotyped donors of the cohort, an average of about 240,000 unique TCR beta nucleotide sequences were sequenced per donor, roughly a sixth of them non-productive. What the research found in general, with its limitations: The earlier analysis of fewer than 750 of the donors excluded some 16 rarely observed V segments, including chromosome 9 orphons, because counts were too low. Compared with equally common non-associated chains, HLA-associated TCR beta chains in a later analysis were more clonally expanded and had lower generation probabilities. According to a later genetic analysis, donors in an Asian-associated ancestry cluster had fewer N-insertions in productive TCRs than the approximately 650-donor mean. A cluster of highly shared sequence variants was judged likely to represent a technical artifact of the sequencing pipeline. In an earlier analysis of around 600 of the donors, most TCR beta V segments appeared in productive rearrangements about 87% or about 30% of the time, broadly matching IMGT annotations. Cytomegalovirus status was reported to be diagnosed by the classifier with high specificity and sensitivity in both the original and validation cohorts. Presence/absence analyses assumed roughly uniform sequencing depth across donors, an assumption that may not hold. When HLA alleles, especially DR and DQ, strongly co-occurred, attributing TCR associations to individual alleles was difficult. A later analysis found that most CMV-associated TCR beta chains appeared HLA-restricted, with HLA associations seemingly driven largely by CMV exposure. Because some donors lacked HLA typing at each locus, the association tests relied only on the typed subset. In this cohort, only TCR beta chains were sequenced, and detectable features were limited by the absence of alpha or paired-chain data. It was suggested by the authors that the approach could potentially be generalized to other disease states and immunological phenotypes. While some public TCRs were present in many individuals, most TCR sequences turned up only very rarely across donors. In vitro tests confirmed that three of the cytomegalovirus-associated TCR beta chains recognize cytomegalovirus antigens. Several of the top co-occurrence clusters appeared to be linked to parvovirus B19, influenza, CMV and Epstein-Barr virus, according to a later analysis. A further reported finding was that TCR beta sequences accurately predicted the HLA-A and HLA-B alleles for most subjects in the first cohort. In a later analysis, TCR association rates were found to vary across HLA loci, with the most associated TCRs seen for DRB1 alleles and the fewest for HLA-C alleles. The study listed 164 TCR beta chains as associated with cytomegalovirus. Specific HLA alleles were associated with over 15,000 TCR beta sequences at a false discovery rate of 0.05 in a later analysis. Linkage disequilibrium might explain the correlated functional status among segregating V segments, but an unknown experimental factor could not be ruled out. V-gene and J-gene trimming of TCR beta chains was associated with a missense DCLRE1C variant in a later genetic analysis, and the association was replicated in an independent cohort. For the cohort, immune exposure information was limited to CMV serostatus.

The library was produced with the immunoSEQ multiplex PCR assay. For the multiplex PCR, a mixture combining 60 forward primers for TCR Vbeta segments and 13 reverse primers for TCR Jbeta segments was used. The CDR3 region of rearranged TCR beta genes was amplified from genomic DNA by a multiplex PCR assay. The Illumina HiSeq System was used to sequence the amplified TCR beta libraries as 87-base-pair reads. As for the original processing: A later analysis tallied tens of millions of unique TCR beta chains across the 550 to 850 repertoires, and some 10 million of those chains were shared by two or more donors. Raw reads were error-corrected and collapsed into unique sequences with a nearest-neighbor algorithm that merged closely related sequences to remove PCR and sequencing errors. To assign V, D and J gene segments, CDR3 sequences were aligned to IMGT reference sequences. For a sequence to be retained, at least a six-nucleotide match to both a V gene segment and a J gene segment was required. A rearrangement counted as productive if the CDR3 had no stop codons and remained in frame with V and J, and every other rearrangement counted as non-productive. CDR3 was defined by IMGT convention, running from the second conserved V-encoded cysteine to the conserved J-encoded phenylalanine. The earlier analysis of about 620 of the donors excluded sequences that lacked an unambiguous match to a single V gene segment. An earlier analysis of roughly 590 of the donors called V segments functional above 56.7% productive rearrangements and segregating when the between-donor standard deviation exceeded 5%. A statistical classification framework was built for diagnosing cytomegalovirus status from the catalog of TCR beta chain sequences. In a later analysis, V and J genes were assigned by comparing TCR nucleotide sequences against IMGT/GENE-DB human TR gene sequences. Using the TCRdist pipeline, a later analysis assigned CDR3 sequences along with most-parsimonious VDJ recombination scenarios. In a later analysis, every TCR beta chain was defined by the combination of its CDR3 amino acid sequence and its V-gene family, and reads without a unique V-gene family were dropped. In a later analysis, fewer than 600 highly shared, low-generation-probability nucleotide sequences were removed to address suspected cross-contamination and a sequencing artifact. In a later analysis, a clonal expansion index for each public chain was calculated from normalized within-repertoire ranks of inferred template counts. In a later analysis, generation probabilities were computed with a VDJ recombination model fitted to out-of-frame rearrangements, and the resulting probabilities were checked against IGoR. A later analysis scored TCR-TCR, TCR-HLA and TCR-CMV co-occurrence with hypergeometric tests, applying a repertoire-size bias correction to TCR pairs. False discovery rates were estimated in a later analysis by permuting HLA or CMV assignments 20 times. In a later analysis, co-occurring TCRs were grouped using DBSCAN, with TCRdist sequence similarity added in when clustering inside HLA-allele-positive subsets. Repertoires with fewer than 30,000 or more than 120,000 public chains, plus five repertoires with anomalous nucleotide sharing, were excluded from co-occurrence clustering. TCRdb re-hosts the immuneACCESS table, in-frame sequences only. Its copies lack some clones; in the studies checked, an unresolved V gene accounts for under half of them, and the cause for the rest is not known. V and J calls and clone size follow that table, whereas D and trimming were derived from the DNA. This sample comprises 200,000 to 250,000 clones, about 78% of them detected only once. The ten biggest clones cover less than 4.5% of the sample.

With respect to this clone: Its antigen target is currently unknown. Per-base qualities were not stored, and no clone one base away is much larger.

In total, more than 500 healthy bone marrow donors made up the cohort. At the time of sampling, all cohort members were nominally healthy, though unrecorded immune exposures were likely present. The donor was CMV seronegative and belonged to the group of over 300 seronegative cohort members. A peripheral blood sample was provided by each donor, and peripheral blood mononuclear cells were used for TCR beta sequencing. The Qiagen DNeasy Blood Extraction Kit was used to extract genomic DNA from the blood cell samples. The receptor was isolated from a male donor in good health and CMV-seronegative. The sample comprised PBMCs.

In nucleotide form, the sequence is TGCGCCAGCAGCCAAGAGTCTGTAGCGGGGGGACAAGAGACCCAGTACTTC. This codes for CASSQESVAGGQETQYF. The chain is assembled from TRBV4-1 and TRBJ2-5, with 10 central nucleotides matching TRBD2. The germline V gene encodes CDR1 MGHRA and CDR2 YSYEKL. V is cut back by 0 bases and J by 2 bases, with 6 bases in the junction unmatched. The CDR3 contains 17 residues, cysteine and phenylalanine counted. The kept DNA is CDR3 alone, 51 bases in frame from the first base.